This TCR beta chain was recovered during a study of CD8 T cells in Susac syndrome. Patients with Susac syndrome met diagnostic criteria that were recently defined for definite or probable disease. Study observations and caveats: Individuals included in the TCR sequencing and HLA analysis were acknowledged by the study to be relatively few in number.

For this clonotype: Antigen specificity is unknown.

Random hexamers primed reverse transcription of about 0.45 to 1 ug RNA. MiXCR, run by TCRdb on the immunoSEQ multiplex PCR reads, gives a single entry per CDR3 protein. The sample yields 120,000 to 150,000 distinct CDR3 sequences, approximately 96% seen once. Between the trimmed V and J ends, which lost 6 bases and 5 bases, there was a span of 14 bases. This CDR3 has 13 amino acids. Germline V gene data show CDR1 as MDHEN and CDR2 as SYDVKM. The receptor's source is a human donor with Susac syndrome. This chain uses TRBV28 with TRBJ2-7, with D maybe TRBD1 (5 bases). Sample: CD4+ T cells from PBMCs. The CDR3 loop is CASSPRRGHEQYF. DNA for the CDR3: TGTGCCAGCAGCCCCCGAAGGGGCCACGAGCAGTACTTC.